The 13 T cell receptor beta chains in this list originate from one sample, sequenced in a study of molecular identifiers for immune sequencing clone quantification. From the PCR reads, TCRdb called clonotypes with MiXCR, one entry per CDR3 protein. Among about half a million distinct CDR3 sequences, about a fifth were seen once, and the ten largest hold about 0.8%. The sample taken for sequencing was naive CD8+ T cells from blood, with Jurkat cell RNA spiked in. Sample subset: FACS-sorted CD8+CD4-CCR7+CD45RA+ naive T cells. These TCRs come from a human donor in good health. Some libraries in this study had Jurkat cell RNA spiked in.

This clonotype was picked up many times. V gene TRBV5-4 combines with J gene TRBJ2-3; 7 bases map to TRBD1. This CDR3 has 15 amino acids. Unmatched junction bases numbered 2, after V lost 1 base and J lost 0 bases. CDR1 and CDR2 from the germline V gene are SGHNT and YYREEE (reference sequence). The CDR3 loop reads CASSLTGASTDTQYF. As DNA, the CDR3 is TGTGCCAGCAGCTTGACAGGGGCCAGCACAGATACGCAGTATTTT.

The CDR3 region has the DNA TGCAGTGCTAGACACGAAGGAGACACATTCTACGAGCAGTACTTC. Protein: CSARHEGDTFYEQYF. The rearrangement uses TRBV20-1 and TRBJ2-7, with D uncertain. CDR3 length: 15 amino acids. Trimming left V 2 bases short and J 3 bases short, with 17 bases between. Per the germline V gene, CDR1 is DFQATT and CDR2 is SNEGSKA (reference sequence).

Remarks on this clonotype: Given the absence of the conserved phenylalanine or tryptophan at the CDR3 end, a read error is likely. This chain joins TRBV20-1 and TRBJ2-7; TRBD2 matches 11 bases. CDR1 is DFQATT, CDR2 SNEGSKA, per germline (reference sequence). This CDR3 has 16 amino acids. V dropped 3 bases and J dropped 1; count of bases not matched to a gene: 8. CDR3 amino acids: CSASPGLAGLSYEQYL. The CDR3 region has the DNA TGCAGTGCTAGTCCTGGACTAGCGGGCCTTTCCTACGAGCAGTACCTC.

The chain uses TRBV6-2 or TRBV6-3 and TRBJ1-6; D is possibly TRBD1 (6 bases). The CDR3 loop spans 16 amino acids. Germline CDR1 reads MNHEY; CDR2 reads SVGEGT. V gave up 7 bases and J gave up 9 bases, with 22 bases separating them. DNA of the CDR3: TGTGCCAGCAATCTCACAGCACAGGGCGGACGTTCACCCCTCCACTTT. This sequence encodes CASNLTAQGGRSPLHF.

The V call is TRBV30, the J call TRBJ1-1, with D perhaps TRBD1 (6 bases). The CDR3 totals 12 residues. Between the trimmed V and J ends, which lost 5 bases and 11 bases, there was a span of 18 bases. Germline V gene sequence: CDR1 GTSNPN, CDR2 SVGIG (reference sequence). The CDR3: CAWGGDGARAFF. The CDR3 bases are TGTGCCTGGGGGGGCGACGGTGCACGGGCTTTCTTT. Variable domain in full (rest from reference TRBV30 and TRBJ1-1): SQTIHQWPATLVQPVGSPLSLECTVEGTSNPNLYWYRQAAGRGLQLLFYSVGIGQISSEVPQNLSASRPQDRQFILSSKKLLLSDSGFYLCAWGGDGARAFFGQGTRLTVV.

This clonotype was found a few times. One end of the junction does not line up with germline, which may come from a read error. The chain couples TRBV4-1 to TRBJ2-7, with a possible D match to TRBD2 (6 bases). This CDR3 is built from 15 residues. CDR1 is MGHRA and CDR2 is YSYEKL in the germline V gene. In DNA, the CDR3 is TGCACCAGCAGCCAAGCGCCGGGAGAAATCTACGAGCAGTACTTC. It translates to CTSSQAPGEIYEQYF.

This clonotype showed up just a few times. This rearrangement joins TRBV6-2 or TRBV6-3 to TRBJ1-2; TRBD1 aligns across 7 bases. Germline V gives CDR1 MNHEY, CDR2 SVGEGT. The CDR3 consists of 15 residues. Trimming at V came to 4 bases and at J to 6 bases, leaving 11 bases not matched to a gene. CDR3 sequence (DNA): TGTGCCAGCAGTTTCGCCTCCGACAGGGACAATGGCTACACCTTC. This translates into CASSFASDRDNGYTF.

This clonotype has just one count. The chain uses TRBV13 and TRBJ1-1, with D maybe TRBD1 (5 bases). This CDR3 comprises 14 residues. Germline V CDR1 and CDR2: PRHDT, FYEKMQ (reference sequence). Trimming took off 5 bases at V and 10 bases at J, with 20 bases between the two ends. This chain's CDR3 is CASSQGYGLVGAFF. The CDR3 nucleotides read TGTGCCAGCAGCCAGGGATATGGTTTGGTGGGAGCTTTCTTT. Full variable domain (remainder filled in from reference TRBV13 and TRBJ1-1): AAGVIQSPRHLIKEKRETATLKCYPIPRHDTVYWYQQGPGQDPQFLISFYEKMQSDKGSIPDRFSAQQFSDYHSELNMSSLELGDSALYFCASSQGYGLVGAFFGQGTRLTVV.

A few counts support this clonotype. This chain uses TRBV28 with TRBJ2-7; unclear D gene. In germline, CDR1 is MDHEN, CDR2 SYDVKM. Trimming took off 3 bases at V and 7 bases at J, with 13 bases between the two ends. The length of the CDR3 is 13 residues. The CDR3, as DNA: TGTGCCAGCAGTTTCCGTAACGTTAGGGAGCAGTACTTC. It encodes CASSFRNVREQYF. Full variable domain (remainder filled in from reference TRBV28 and TRBJ2-7): DVKVTQSSRYLVKRTGEKVFLECVQDMDHENMFWYRQDPGLGLRLIYFSYDVKMKEKGDIPEGYSVSREKKERFSLILESASTNQTSMYLCASSFRNVREQYFGPGTRLTVT.

A remark on this clonotype: One end of the junction varies from germline; a read error may be responsible. The CDR3 DNA is TGCAGTGCTAGAGATCCCCTAGTGGGAGGGAACGAGCAGTACTTT. Translating gives CSARDPLVGGNEQYF. The genes are TRBV20-1 and TRBJ2-7; 7 nucleotides line up with TRBD2. The CDR3 extends over 15 amino acids. Germline CDR1 is DFQATT and CDR2 is SNEGSKA (reference sequence).

This chain links TRBV20-1 with TRBJ2-7; D tentatively reads TRBD1 or TRBD2 (5 bases each). V gave up 5 bases and J gave up 0 bases, with 11 bases separating them. Per the germline V gene, CDR1 is DFQATT and CDR2 is SNEGSKA (reference sequence). This CDR3 has 13 residues. The CDR3 region is CSARPRGSYEQYF. The CDR3 nucleotides are TGCAGTGCTCGTCCGAGGGGCTCCTACGAGCAGTACTTC.

This clonotype showed up many times. This chain uses TRBV5-1 with TRBJ1-2; D may be TRBD1 (5 bases). This CDR3 region has 14 residues. Germline V CDR1 and CDR2: SGHRS, YFSETQ. V lost 1 base and J 1 base, leaving 8 bases between the germline ends. The CDR3 coding sequence is TGCGCCAGCAGCTTGAGCGGGGGTAACTATGGCTACACCTTC. Translation: CASSLSGGNYGYTF.

This chain uses TRBV6-6 with TRBJ2-7; 7 bases match TRBD2. J gave up 3 bases and V 2 bases, and 7 bases lay outside the gene matches. CDR3 length equals 15 residues. Germline CDR1 is MNHNY and CDR2 is SVGAGI (reference sequence). CDR3 loop: CASSYRGGILYEQYF. The CDR3 region has the DNA TGTGCCAGCAGTTACAGGGGAGGGATTCTCTACGAGCAGTACTTC.